Below, 29 T cell receptor beta chains from the same sample are listed, as sequenced in a study of control samples from healthy donors and cancer patients. TCRdb's table, derived via immunoSEQ multiplex PCR, lists solely in-frame clones and lacks some. The sample lists fewer than 500,000 clones, 75% to 95% occurring once. Sequences were obtained from PBMCs. The receptors shown here come from a man in his forties or fifties with head and neck cancer.

This clone was picked up one time. The chain employs TRBV7-9 and TRBJ1-2; unclear D gene. From germline, CDR1 is SEHNR and CDR2 FQNEAQ (reference sequence). Trimming cost V 5 bases and J 3 bases, with 10 bases left between them. The CDR3 length is 13 residues. CDR3 amino acids: CASSLVGDYGYTF. In nucleotides, the CDR3 is TGTGCCAGCAGCCTAGTTGGGGACTATGGCTACACCTTC. Full variable domain (outside the CDR3, taken from reference TRBV7-9 and TRBJ1-2): DTGVSQNPRHKITKRGQNVTFRCDPISEHNRLYWYRQTLGQGPEFLTYFQNEAQLEKSRLLSDRFSAERPKGSFSTLEIQRTEQGDSAMYLCASSLVGDYGYTFGSGTRLTVV.

V and J are TRBV10-3 and TRBJ2-3, with D unresolved. V was cut by 10 bases and J by 0 bases, with 8 bases left in between. CDR3 length: 12 residues. Germline V gene sequence: CDR1 ENHRY, CDR2 SYGVKD. This chain's CDR3 is CATAISTDTQYF. In nucleotides, the CDR3 is TGTGCCACCGCTATTAGCACAGATACGCAGTATTTT.

The J gene is TRBJ2-5, the V gene TRBV7-9, with 8 bases lining up with TRBD1. There are 16 residues in the CDR3. Germline V lookup: CDR1 SEHNR, CDR2 FQNEAQ (reference sequence). J gave up 0 bases and V 5 bases, and 8 bases lay outside the gene matches. The CDR3 sequence is CASSDRTGPDQETQYF. In nucleotides, the CDR3 is TGTGCCAGCAGCGACCGGACAGGGCCCGACCAAGAGACCCAGTACTTC.

This chain connects TRBV6-4 to TRBJ1-5; the D is unclear. V gave up 0 bases and J gave up 4 bases, with 7 bases separating them. The CDR3 is 14 amino acids. Germline V gene sequence: CDR1 MRHNA, CDR2 SNTAGT. The CDR3 DNA reads TGTGCCAGCAGTGACTCAGCGACTAATCAGCCCCAGCATTTT. Translation: CASSDSATNQPQHF.

The chain employs TRBV29-1 and TRBJ1-1; no clear D gene. V was clipped by 6 bases and J by 0 bases, with 8 bases between them. This CDR3 has 12 residues. The V gene's germline CDR1 is SQVTM and CDR2 ANQGSEA. The CDR3 region is CSVRGLNTEAFF. In DNA form, the CDR3 reads TGCAGCGTGCGAGGCCTGAACACTGAAGCTTTCTTT.

The chain combines TRBV7-2 with TRBJ2-1; no clear D. The V and J ends lost 2 bases and 0 bases respectively, with 8 bases between them. The CDR3 is 15 amino acids. Germline V CDR1 and CDR2: SGHTA, FQGNSA. As DNA, the CDR3 is TGTGCCAGCAGCTTAATTGTGGACTCCTACAATGAGCAGTTCTTC. Amino acids: CASSLIVDSYNEQFF.

Of note for this clone: Other DNA sequences of this sample code for an identical CDR3. The rearrangement links TRBV24-1 to TRBJ1-5; D gene unclear. V gave up 7 bases and J gave up 1 base, with 7 bases separating them. The CDR3 extends over 13 amino acids. Looked up from germline, CDR1 is KGHDR and CDR2 is SFDVKD. The CDR3 nucleotides are TGTGCCACCAGCGGACGGAGCAATCAGCCCCAGCATTTT. Its translation is CATSGRSNQPQHF.

The V call is TRBV6-5, the J call TRBJ2-5; TRBD2 agrees at 7 bases. There are 14 residues in the CDR3. V gave up 6 bases and J gave up 2 bases; unmatched junction bases: 6. The germline CDR1 and CDR2 sequences are MNHEY and SVGAGI. The chain's CDR3 is CASRTSGTQETQYF. CDR3 coding DNA: TGTGCCAGCAGGACCAGCGGGACTCAAGAGACCCAGTACTTC.

The rearrangement uses TRBV28 and TRBJ1-2; 8 bases align to TRBD1. The V gene end was trimmed by 6 bases and the J gene end by 8 bases; junction bases not matched to a gene: 5. The CDR3 runs 12 residues. Looked up from germline, CDR1 is MDHEN and CDR2 is SYDVKM. CDR3 coding DNA: TGTGCCAGCAGGCACAGGGGGTCCGGCTACACCTTC. It translates to CASRHRGSGYTF.

This clone was detected only a few times. This specimen includes other DNA sequences encoding the same CDR3. This rearrangement joins TRBV11-2 to TRBJ2-7, with D unclear. Trimming took off 3 bases at V and 0 bases at J, with 3 bases between the two ends. In germline, CDR1 is SGHAT, CDR2 FQNNGV. The CDR3 length is 12 residues. The CDR3 region is CASSLSSYEQYF. The CDR3 nucleotides read TGTGCCAGCAGCTTGAGCTCCTACGAGCAGTACTTC.

As to this clone: Within the sample, other DNA sequences also encode this same CDR3. The gene calls are TRBV19 and TRBJ2-5; TRBD1 matches 7 bases. Germline V gene lookup returns CDR1 LNHDA and CDR2 SQIVND (reference sequence). V shed 5 bases, J shed 3 bases, and the junction held 3 bases outside the gene matches. The CDR3 has 13 amino acids. This chain's CDR3 is CASSPDREETQYF. Here the CDR3 DNA reads TGTGCCAGTAGTCCCGACAGGGAAGAGACCCAGTACTTC.

The chain joins TRBV5-4 to TRBJ2-7, with D tentatively TRBD1 or TRBD2 (5 bases each). This CDR3 has 13 amino acids. V was clipped by 3 bases and J by 2 bases, with 9 bases between them. CDR1 and CDR2 from the germline V gene are SGHNT and YYREEE (reference sequence). CDR3 in amino acids: CASSSQGAYEQYF. DNA of the CDR3: TGTGCCAGCAGCTCGCAGGGAGCCTACGAGCAGTACTTC.

The chain carries TRBV24-1 and TRBJ1-5; the D gene is possibly TRBD1 (6 bases). CDR3 size: 13 residues. With 4 bases removed from V and 10 bases from J, the gap between germline ends came to 13 bases. The germline V gene has CDR1 KGHDR and CDR2 SFDVKD. The CDR3 DNA is TGTGCCACCAGTGAAAGGGGCGGGGGCCCCCAGCATTTT. As protein: CATSERGGGPQHF.

The chain is built from TRBV28 and TRBJ2-7; 10 bases match TRBD1. This CDR3 spans 14 amino acids. The V and J ends lost 7 bases and 1 base, in that order; junction bases with no gene match: 4. Germline values: CDR1 MDHEN, CDR2 SYDVKM. CDR3 in DNA: TGTGCCAGCACCGGGACAGGGGCGTCCTACGAGCAGTACTTC. As protein: CASTGTGASYEQYF.

The rearrangement joins TRBV29-1 to TRBJ2-1, with 7 positions matching TRBD1. CDR3 size: 12 residues. Trimming took 4 bases from V and 7 from J; bases not matched to a gene: 4. Germline V gene data show CDR1 as SQVTM and CDR2 as ANQGSEA. This CDR3 is CSVAGQKNEQFF. The CDR3 DNA reads as TGCAGCGTTGCGGGACAGAAAAATGAGCAGTTCTTC.

The rearrangement links TRBV19 to TRBJ1-5, with 9 positions matching TRBD1. The germline V gene has CDR1 LNHDA and CDR2 SQIVND (reference sequence). V lost 6 bases and J lost 5; bases outside the gene matches: 8. This CDR3 is built from 15 residues. The CDR3: CASSPGQGNYQPQHF. The CDR3 DNA is TGTGCCAGTAGCCCGGGACAGGGCAACTATCAGCCCCAGCATTTT.

The chain couples TRBV19 to TRBJ2-7, with D unclear. This CDR3 comprises 13 residues. Germline-derived CDR1 and CDR2 are LNHDA and SQIVND (reference sequence). Trimming pared 5 bases from V and 2 bases from J, leaving 10 bases between. CDR3 nucleotide sequence: TGTGCCAGTAGTTCCGGACCGACCTACGAGCAGTACTTC. It specifies CASSSGPTYEQYF.

The chain employs TRBV28 and TRBJ2-7, with D uncertain. The V gene lost 2 bases and the J gene lost 2 bases, with 13 bases spanning the gap. Germline V gene sequence: CDR1 MDHEN, CDR2 SYDVKM. The CDR3 spans 15 residues. The CDR3 nucleotides read TGTGCCAGCAGTTTACCTCCGGTACAAACCTACGAGCAGTACTTC. Protein sequence: CASSLPPVQTYEQYF.

As concerns this clone: No DNA is shown, since the ends of the CDR3 on it are uncertain; the CDR3 is the one TCRdb lists. The chain combines TRBV9 with TRBJ1-1. Germline loops: CDR1 SGDLS, CDR2 YYNGEE. The CDR3 totals 15 residues, both ends included. The CDR3 sequence is CASSVVGGGATTPSF.

The V and J genes are TRBV6-2 or TRBV6-3 and TRBJ2-1; D is perhaps TRBD1 or TRBD2 (6 bases each). This CDR3 comprises 18 residues. V was clipped by 6 bases and J by 4 bases, with 25 bases between them. Germline assignment: CDR1 MNHEY and CDR2 SVGEGT. CDR3 coding DNA: TGTGCCAGCAGCGACCCAGACAAACAGGGAGGCTTATACAATGAGCAGTTCTTC. Its translation is CASSDPDKQGGLYNEQFF.

The gene calls are TRBV28 and TRBJ1-6; 7 positions match TRBD1. CDR1 and CDR2 from the germline V gene are MDHEN and SYDVKM. This CDR3 is 16 amino acids long. J lost 10 bases, V lost 6 bases, and 15 bases had no gene match. The CDR3 loop is CASRHTGDESGSPLHF. CDR3 in DNA: TGTGCCAGCAGGCACACAGGGGACGAATCGGGGTCACCCCTCCACTTT.

V gene TRBV2 combines with J gene TRBJ2-3; D possibly corresponds to TRBD1 (5 bases). Per germline, CDR1 SNHLY and CDR2 FYNNEI. Trimming took 7 bases from V and 0 from J, leaving 14 bases between them. There are 15 residues in the CDR3. This chain's CDR3 is CASTEQATSTDTQYF. CDR3 coding DNA: TGTGCCAGCACCGAACAGGCTACTAGCACAGATACGCAGTATTTT.

V gene TRBV3-1 (or the pseudogene TRBV3-2) combines with J gene TRBJ2-7; D call uncertain. The length of the CDR3 is 11 residues. Germline V CDR1 and CDR2: LGHDT, YNNKEL (reference sequence). V was trimmed by 5 bases and J by 4 bases, leaving 6 bases between them. CDR3 amino acids: CASSSFYEQYF. The CDR3 bases are TGTGCCAGCAGCTCTTTTTACGAGCAGTACTTC.

The chain links TRBV6-5 to TRBJ2-1, with 9 nucleotides matching TRBD1. CDR1 MNHEY and CDR2 SVGAGI come from the germline V gene. The CDR3 covers 15 residues. The ends lost 6 bases at V and 7 bases at J; junction bases unmatched: 10. The CDR3 nucleotides read TGTGCCAGCAGACCGGACAGGGGTATCTTGAATGAGCAGTTCTTC. Translated: CASRPDRGILNEQFF.

The chain recombines TRBV5-5 with TRBJ2-7, with 7 bases matching TRBD2. J lost 2 bases, V lost 1 base, and 15 bases had no gene match. Germline V CDR1 and CDR2: SGHKS, YYEKEE (reference sequence). This CDR3 contains 18 residues. The CDR3: CASSLRTAGTGLTYEQYF. The CDR3 DNA follows: TGTGCCAGCAGCTTGCGAACCGCGGGGACGGGACTAACCTACGAGCAGTACTTC.

The CDR3 is CASTPGTETEQYF. In DNA form, the CDR3 reads TGTGCCAGCACCCCCGGGACAGAAACGGAGCAGTACTTC. The genes are TRBV28 and TRBJ2-7; 7 bases match TRBD1. Trimming took 7 bases from V and 7 from J; bases not matched to a gene: 10. The CDR3 has 13 residues. Germline CDR1 MDHEN, CDR2 SYDVKM.

The rearrangement joins TRBV7-2 to TRBJ1-1; D may be TRBD1 (6 bases). Germline lookup yields CDR1 SGHTA and CDR2 FQGNSA. The CDR3 spans 13 residues. V was trimmed by 6 bases and J by 2 bases, leaving 10 bases between them. The CDR3, as DNA: TGTGCCAGCAGTGCGGACAGTAACACTGAAGCTTTCTTT. Residues: CASSADSNTEAFF.

V and J are TRBV14 and TRBJ2-3; 10 nucleotides align to TRBD2. The CDR3 runs 14 residues. V shed 5 bases, J shed 4 bases, and the junction held 3 bases outside the gene matches. Germline V CDR1 and CDR2: SGHDN, FVKESK. DNA of the CDR3: TGTGCCAGCAGCGCAGCGGGGGGGGCAGATACGCAGTATTTT. Translated, it gives CASSAAGGADTQYF.

The chain links TRBV3-1 (or the pseudogene TRBV3-2) to TRBJ1-6; no reliable D call. The CDR3 is made up of 15 amino acids. Trimming removed 2 bases at V and 4 bases at J, with 9 bases between. Germline loops: CDR1 LGHDT, CDR2 YNNKEL (reference sequence). The CDR3 DNA follows: TGTGCCAGCAGCCAACTTCCCGTATATAATTCACCCCTCCACTTT. Its translation: CASSQLPVYNSPLHF.